What follows are 12 T cell receptor beta chains derived from one specimen sequenced in a study of T cells in Graves' hyperthyroidism and ophthalmopathy. Authors of the study amplified TCR beta CDR3 regions from RNA transcripts. With the HTBI primer set, the TCR CDR3 went through a first round of RT-PCR. TCRdb re-called the multiplex PCR reads with MiXCR, one entry per CDR3 protein. The sample contains some 600,000 distinct CDR3 sequences, about 15% of which appear only once. Material for sequencing was blood. The receptors derive from a woman aged 25 to 45 with Graves' hyperthyroidism that later progressed to Graves' ophthalmopathy.

This clonotype was observed many times. The chain employs TRBV29-1 and TRBJ2-3, with 8 bases identical to TRBD2. Germline lookup yields CDR1 SQVTM and CDR2 ANQGSEA. V was clipped by 3 bases and J by 1 base; unmatched bases: 3. The length of the CDR3 is 14 residues. The CDR3: CSVDGAGGTDTQYF. The CDR3 nucleotides read TGCAGCGTTGACGGAGCGGGAGGCACAGATACGCAGTATTTT.

The chain is built from TRBV28 and TRBJ2-1, with 13 positions matching TRBD2. The J segment lost 15 bases and the V segment lost 2 bases, leaving 19 bases of the junction unmatched. Germline V gene lookup returns CDR1 MDHEN and CDR2 SYDVKM. The length of the CDR3 is 18 residues. As DNA, the CDR3 is TGTGCCAGCAGTTTAGGATTTATGACGACTAGCGGGAGGTTGGATAGGTTCTTC. Amino acid sequence: CASSLGFMTTSGRLDRFF.

Turning to this clonotype: Possible read error: a much larger clone is one base away. This chain joins TRBV7-9 and TRBJ2-1; 7 bases are shared with TRBD2. The germline V gene encodes CDR1 SEHNR and CDR2 FQNEAQ (reference sequence). There are 15 residues in the CDR3. Trimming removed 2 bases from V and 7 bases from J; junction bases left unmatched: 8. CDR3 in amino acids: CASSLLAVARNEQFF. CDR3 nucleotides: TGTGCCAGCAGCTTACTAGCGGTAGCCCGGAATGAGCAGTTCTTC.

This clonotype came up a few times. At one boundary the junction diverges from the germline segment, which might be a read error. V and J are TRBV9 and TRBJ1-2, with a possible D match to TRBD1 (6 bases). The CDR3 length is 12 residues. Per the germline V gene, CDR1 is SGDLS and CDR2 is YYNGEE. This CDR3 is CAGSLQGGGYTF. CDR3 sequence (DNA): TGTGCCGGCAGCTTACAGGGCGGTGGCTACACCTTC.

This clonotype was detected a few times. The chain has TRBV19 and TRBJ1-1; D remains unclear. The CDR3 has 14 amino acids. Between the trimmed V and J ends, which lost 3 bases and 2 bases, there was a span of 10 bases. Germline loops: CDR1 LNHDA, CDR2 SQIVND (reference sequence). Here the CDR3 DNA reads TGTGCCAGTAGTATTCAAGGGTTTAACACTGAAGCTTTCTTT. Amino acids: CASSIQGFNTEAFF.

At least ten counts were recorded for this clonotype. The genes are TRBV7-3 and TRBJ2-5; either TRBD1 or TRBD2 may fit D (5 bases each). The CDR3 runs 14 residues. Germline V CDR1 and CDR2: SGHTA, FQGTGA. V was cut by 5 bases and J by 1 base, with 11 bases left in between. Written as DNA, the CDR3 is TGTGCCAGCAGCCTATGGGGGATCCAAGAGACCCAGTACTTC. Translation gives CASSLWGIQETQYF.

The chain recombines TRBV6-5 with TRBJ2-2; D gene uncertain. Germline-derived CDR1 and CDR2 are MNHEY and SVGAGI. The length of the CDR3 is 14 residues. V lost 2 bases and J lost 6, with 10 bases in between. The CDR3 coding sequence is TGTGCCAGCAGTTACCGAGCCCGGCCCGGGGAGCTGTTTTTT. This translates into CASSYRARPGELFF.

Ten or more counts support this clonotype. The CDR3 DNA sequence: TGTGCCATCAGTGACCCCAGGGACACTGAAGCTTTCTTT. Protein sequence: CAISDPRDTEAFF. V and J are TRBV10-3 and TRBJ1-1, with D perhaps TRBD1 (5 bases). The ends were cut back, 3 bases at V and 3 bases at J, with 8 bases in the middle. Per germline, CDR1 ENHRY and CDR2 SYGVKD. The CDR3 spans 13 residues.

The gene calls are TRBV6-1 and TRBJ2-1, with 11 nucleotides matching TRBD2. Per the germline V gene, CDR1 is MNHNS and CDR2 is SASEGT. This CDR3 has 17 residues. V lost 3 bases to trimming and J lost 7 bases; unmatched junction nucleotides: 11. The CDR3 loop reads CASSEVIAGGAGNEQFF. CDR3 nucleotide sequence: TGTGCCAGCAGTGAGGTGATAGCGGGAGGGGCGGGGAATGAGCAGTTCTTC.

The chain uses TRBV19 and TRBJ2-7, with D perhaps TRBD1 (5 bases). V was shortened by 6 bases and J by 1 base, with 16 bases between the two germline ends. CDR1 and CDR2 from the germline V gene are LNHDA and SQIVND (reference sequence). The CDR3 has 15 amino acids. The CDR3, as DNA: TGTGCCAGTAGCCAAACAGGCCCCGGTTCCTACGAGCAGTACTTC. Translation: CASSQTGPGSYEQYF.

The chain carries TRBV10-3 and TRBJ1-1; 9 bases are shared with TRBD1. With V trimmed by 8 bases and J by 2 bases, 3 bases remained unmatched. The CDR3 sequence is 13 residues long. The germline gives CDR1 ENHRY, CDR2 SYGVKD. CDR3 sequence (DNA): TGTGCCATCGGACAGGGGAAAAACACTGAAGCTTTCTTT. It is translated as CAIGQGKNTEAFF.

This clonotype was recorded many times. The chain employs TRBV12-3 or TRBV12-4 and TRBJ2-5; D possibly corresponds to TRBD2 (5 bases). The CDR3 runs to 11 residues. The ends were cut back, 8 bases at V and 5 bases at J, with 9 bases in the middle. CDR3 nucleotides: TGTGCCAGCGGGAGCTGGGAGACCCAGTACTTC. It translates to CASGSWETQYF.